These 18 T cell receptor beta chains came from one sample sequenced in a study of CD8+CD57+ T cells in acquired aplastic anemia. TCR beta VDJ and CDR3 profiling used genomic DNA as template. Using its own MiXCR run on the reads, TCRdb lists one record per CDR3 protein. This sample has some 220,000 distinct CDR3 sequences, with roughly 35% found just once. Sequences were obtained from sorted CD4+, CD8+, or CD8+CD57+ T cells (not recorded which) from PBMCs. The origin of the receptors is a human donor in good health, serving as a control.

To note about this clonotype: The conserved phenylalanine or tryptophan is not found at the CDR3 terminus, so this likely reflects a read error. V and J are TRBV2 and TRBJ2-2, with D possibly being TRBD1 (6 bases). The CDR3 totals 14 residues. Germline values: CDR1 SNHLY, CDR2 FYNNEI. Between the trimmed V and J ends, which lost 4 bases and 6 bases, there was a span of 12 bases. CDR3 bases: TGTGCCAGCAGTGTGCAGGGGTACGCCGGGGAGCTGTTTCTT. Its protein product is CASSVQGYAGELFL.

This clonotype was counted at least ten times. This rearrangement joins TRBV4-2 to TRBJ2-7; 8 nucleotides agree with TRBD2. The germline V gene encodes CDR1 LGHNA and CDR2 YNFKEQ. V lost 0 bases to trimming and J lost 4 bases; unmatched junction nucleotides: 11. The CDR3 length is 17 residues. As DNA, the CDR3 is TGTGCCAGCAGCCAAGATTCCATCAAAGCGGGAGTATACGAGCAGTACTTC. This codes for CASSQDSIKAGVYEQYF.

This clonotype has a handful of counts. This chain connects TRBV18 to TRBJ1-2; no clear D. V lost 3 bases and J lost 4, with 9 bases in between. CDR3 length: 13 residues. CDR1 and CDR2 from the germline V gene are KGHSH and LQKENI. The CDR3 bases are TGTGCCAGCTCACCCGACGGAGGCTATGGCTACACCTTC. Protein sequence: CASSPDGGYGYTF.

The V call is TRBV12-3 or TRBV12-4, the J call TRBJ2-3, with D perhaps matching TRBD1 (7 bases). Trimming took 4 bases from V and 3 from J, leaving 14 bases between them. The CDR3 length is 15 residues. In DNA form, the CDR3 reads TGTGCCAGCAGTTGGTCAGGGGGGTTGACAGATACGCAGTATTTT. Protein sequence: CASSWSGGLTDTQYF.

This chain links TRBV11-1 with TRBJ1-5, with D unclear. This CDR3 is 16 amino acids long. V was trimmed by 1 base and J by 0 bases, leaving 10 bases between them. Germline values: CDR1 SGHAT, CDR2 FQDESV (reference sequence). The CDR3 DNA sequence: TGTGCCAGCAGCTTAGATTCAGACTATAGCAATCAGCCCCAGCATTTT. This sequence encodes CASSLDSDYSNQPQHF.

In regard to this clonotype: A much larger clone differs from this one at a single base, so this may be a read error. The rearrangement uses TRBV20-1 and TRBJ2-7; D might be TRBD2 (6 bases). CDR1 and CDR2 (germline): DFQATT, SNEGSKA (reference sequence). Trimming removed 1 base at V and 3 bases at J, with 13 bases between. This CDR3 contains 14 residues. CDR3 coding DNA: TGCAGTGCTAGAGGCGCGGGAACCGTCTACGAGCAGTACTTC. Translating gives CSARGAGTVYEQYF.

Regarding this clonotype: This may be a read error, as it is one base from a much larger clone. This sequence joins TRBV7-6 and TRBJ2-1; perhaps D is TRBD1 or TRBD2 (5 bases each). V gave up 7 bases and J gave up 3 bases, with 22 bases separating them. Germline values: CDR1 SGHVS, CDR2 FNYEAQ. CDR3 length equals 17 residues. CDR3 region: CASTPGTIKRLYNEQFF. The CDR3 DNA reads TGTGCCAGCACCCCAGGGACGATTAAGCGGCTCTACAATGAGCAGTTCTTC. Looking up the rest from reference TRBV7-6 and TRBJ2-1 gives the full variable domain: GAGVSQSPRYKVTKRGQDVALRCDPISGHVSLYWYRQALGQGPEFLTYFNYEAQQDKSGLPNDRFSAERPEGSISTLTIQRTEQRDSAMYRCASTPGTIKRLYNEQFFGPGTRLTVL.

In this sample, this clonotype turned up a few times. This chain uses TRBV7-2 with TRBJ1-4; 8 bases line up with TRBD1. Germline V gives CDR1 SGHTA, CDR2 FQGNSA. V shed 2 bases and J 8 bases; nucleotides not matched to a gene: 4. The CDR3 is made up of 14 amino acids. CDR3 nucleotides: TGTGCCAGCAGCTTAAACAGGGGGGGGGAAAAACTGTTTTTT. Protein product: CASSLNRGGEKLFF. The variable domain in full, with the rest retrieved from reference TRBV7-2 and TRBJ1-4, is GAGVSQSPSNKVTEKGKDVELRCDPISGHTALYWYRQSLGQGLEFLIYFQGNSAPDKSGLPSDRFSAERTGGSVSTLTIQRTQQEDSAVYLCASSLNRGGEKLFFGSGTQLSVL.

The sample holds a few counts of this clonotype. The chain carries TRBV5-1 and TRBJ2-5; D gene ambiguous. The CDR3 loop spans 15 amino acids. Germline assignment: CDR1 SGHRS and CDR2 YFSETQ. The V end lost 0 bases, the J end lost 1 base, and 10 bases lay between the germline ends. The CDR3 loop reads CASSLGWATQETQYF. In DNA, the CDR3 is TGCGCCAGCAGCTTGGGTTGGGCTACCCAAGAGACCCAGTACTTC. The full variable domain, its missing parts supplied by reference TRBV5-1 and TRBJ2-5, is KAGVTQTPRYLIKTRGQQVTLSCSPISGHRSVSWYQQTPGQGLQFLFEYFSETQRNKGNFPGRFSGRQFSNSRSEMNVSTLELGDSALYLCASSLGWATQETQYFGPGTRLLVL.

Notes on this clonotype: This sequence may be a read error, since a much larger clone differs from it by one base. The CDR3 region is CSVKLRLSPAGTYMNTEAFF. The CDR3, as DNA: TGCAGCGTAAAGTTGAGGTTAAGTCCTGCAGGGACTTATATGAACACTGAAGCTTTCTTT. The J gene is TRBJ1-1, the V gene TRBV29-1, with a possible D match to TRBD1 (5 bases). V lost 6 bases to trimming and J lost 0 bases, with 32 bases between them. Germline V gene sequence: CDR1 SQVTM, CDR2 ANQGSEA. The CDR3 is 20 amino acids.

This clonotype was seen ten or more times. V usage is TRBV7-8 and J usage is TRBJ1-1, with D unclear. Germline V gives CDR1 SGHVS, CDR2 FQNEAQ. V lost 5 bases and J lost 1, with 8 bases in between. The CDR3 length is 13 residues. The CDR3 sequence: CASSLTANTEAFF. Written as DNA, the CDR3 is TGTGCCAGCAGCCTGACTGCGAACACTGAAGCTTTCTTT.

This sequence joins TRBV15 and TRBJ1-2; 10 bases are shared with TRBD1. V shed 0 bases, J shed 4 bases, and the junction held 5 bases outside the gene matches. There are 16 residues in the CDR3. Per the germline V gene, CDR1 is LNHNV and CDR2 is YYDKDF (reference sequence). CDR3 sequence: CATSRDPRTGGYGYTF. The CDR3 nucleotides are TGTGCCACCAGCAGAGATCCCCGGACAGGGGGCTATGGCTACACCTTC.

Turning to this clonotype: The junction departs from the called germline gene at one end, perhaps through a read error. The rearrangement joins TRBV6-4 to TRBJ2-1, with 9 bases identical to TRBD1. CDR1 and CDR2 from the germline V gene are MRHNA and SNTAGT. The CDR3 has 16 residues. CDR3 DNA: TGTGCCAGCAGTGTCTTACCGGGACAGGGTACGAATGAGCAGCTCTTC. Protein product: CASSVLPGQGTNEQLF.

This clonotype was seen ten or more times. The chain uses TRBV15 and TRBJ2-1, with a weak D call TRBD1 (5 bases). CDR1 and CDR2 (germline): LNHNV, YYDKDF (reference sequence). Deletions cut 1 base from V and 8 bases from J, with 15 bases between. This CDR3 has 15 residues. CDR3 DNA sequence: TGTGCCACCAGCAGAGGCAGGGTGTTCGGCGATGAGCAGTTCTTC. Translated: CATSRGRVFGDEQFF.

This clonotype was detected a few times. The CDR3 sequence: CATGAEAFF. CDR3 nucleotide sequence: TGTGCCACTGGCGCTGAAGCTTTCTTT. The chain is built from TRBV28 and TRBJ1-1; D call uncertain. V was clipped by 10 bases and J by 6 bases, with 6 bases between them. This CDR3 contains 9 residues. Germline values: CDR1 MDHEN, CDR2 SYDVKM.

For this clonotype: This could be a read error, since a much larger clone is one nucleotide away. DNA of the CDR3: TGCAGTGCTGCCACAGGCCTGGACACTGAAGCTTTCTTT. It translates to CSAATGLDTEAFF. The chain couples TRBV20-1 to TRBJ1-1; D might be TRBD1 (5 bases). Germline CDR1 reads DFQATT; CDR2 reads SNEGSKA (reference sequence). V was shortened by 5 bases and J by 3 bases, with 13 bases between the two germline ends. CDR3 length: 13 amino acids.

A note on this clonotype: It may be a read error: a sequence one base away is much more abundant. V is TRBV5-1 and J is TRBJ2-7; 7 positions agree with TRBD2. Germline CDR1 is SGHRS and CDR2 is YFSETQ. This CDR3 has 13 amino acids. The CDR3 loop is CTTSPGLPDEQYF. DNA of the CDR3: TGCACCACCTCCCCGGGACTACCCGACGAGCAGTACTTC.

This clonotype was found many times. J is TRBJ1-3 and V is TRBV7-9, with 7 bases aligning to TRBD1. Germline CDR1 reads SEHNR; CDR2 reads FQNEAQ (reference sequence). This CDR3 is 14 amino acids long. V was pared by 3 bases and J by 2 bases, with 1 base of the junction left unmatched. The CDR3 sequence: CASSLTGPGNTIYF. The CDR3 coding sequence is TGTGCCAGCAGCTTGACAGGGCCTGGAAACACCATATATTTT.